The present TCR beta chain was sequenced within a study of blood T cell repertoires in COVID-19. Study summary: Some COVID-19 samples were acute and others convalescent; all came from the United States, Italy and Spain.

Germline-derived CDR1 and CDR2 are LNHDA and SQIVND (reference sequence). V shed 5 bases, J shed 3 bases, and the junction held 8 bases outside the gene matches. The CDR3 contains 15 residues. Authors' methods: Researchers report that nucleated cell counts were estimated from reference gene primer amplification. Assay: immunoSEQ multiplex PCR; the TCRdb copy retains only in-frame clones and omits some. Clone size and V and J calls were adopted from that table, with D and trimming inferred from the DNA. The sample has fewer than 200,000 clones, roughly 87% seen once. Sequenced material: peripheral blood. This TCR came from a woman aged 55-69 years who had recovered from COVID-19. The chain links TRBV19 to TRBJ2-7, with 9 bases identical to TRBD1. The CDR3 protein is CASSAIQGANYEQYF. CDR3 nucleotide sequence: TGTGCCAGTAGTGCGATACAGGGGGCCAACTACGAGCAGTACTTC.